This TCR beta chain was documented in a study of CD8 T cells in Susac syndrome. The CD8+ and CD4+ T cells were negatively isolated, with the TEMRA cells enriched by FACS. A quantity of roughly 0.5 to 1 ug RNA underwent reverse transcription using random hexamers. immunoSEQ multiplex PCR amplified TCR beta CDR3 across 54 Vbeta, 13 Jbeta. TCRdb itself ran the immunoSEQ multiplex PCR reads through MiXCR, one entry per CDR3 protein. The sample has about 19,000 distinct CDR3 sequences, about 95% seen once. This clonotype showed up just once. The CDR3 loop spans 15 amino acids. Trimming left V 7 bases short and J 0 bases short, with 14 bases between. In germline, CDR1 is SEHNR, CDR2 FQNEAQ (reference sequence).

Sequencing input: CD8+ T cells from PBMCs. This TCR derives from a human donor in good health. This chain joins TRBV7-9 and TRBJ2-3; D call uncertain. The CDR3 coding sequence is TGTGCCAGCATCCTCATTGGCGGTAGCACAGATACGCAGTATTTT. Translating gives CASILIGGSTDTQYF.